Presented here are 27 T cell receptor beta chains from one specimen sequenced in a study of shared clonotypes between healthy human individuals. Some clones are missing from TCRdb's copy, which holds only in-frame ones; the method was immunoSEQ multiplex PCR. The table shows 2 million to 3 million clones, with 93% occurring only once. Sequenced input: naive CD4+ T cells from PBMCs. As to subset: CD45RA+ positively selected. These receptors were obtained from a man between 18 and 29 years old in good health. Some clones in this sample may be carry-over from other donors' samples.

The chain has TRBV5-1 and TRBJ2-3; 9 bases align to TRBD1. Germline V CDR1 and CDR2: SGHRS, YFSETQ. The CDR3 loop spans 16 amino acids. V was clipped by 5 bases and J by 1 base; unmatched bases: 8. The CDR3 DNA follows: TGCGCCAGCAGGCAGTACCGGGACAGGGGCACAGATACGCAGTATTTT. As protein: CASRQYRDRGTDTQYF. Based on the CDR3 plus reference TRBV5-1 and TRBJ2-3, the full variable domain is KAGVTQTPRYLIKTRGQQVTLSCSPISGHRSVSWYQQTPGQGLQFLFEYFSETQRNKGNFPGRFSGRQFSNSRSEMNVSTLELGDSALYLCASRQYRDRGTDTQYFGPGTRLTVL.

This clone occurred once. This chain joins TRBV5-1 and TRBJ2-7, with a possible D match to TRBD2 (5 bases). Germline V CDR1 and CDR2: SGHRS, YFSETQ. The CDR3 has 14 amino acids. Trimming shortened V by 6 bases and J by 5 bases, and 18 bases separated the two germline ends. The CDR3 DNA reads as TGCGCCAGCAAGTTCGGAAGCGAGGGTAACGAGCAGTACTTC. Its translation: CASKFGSEGNEQYF.

This chain uses TRBV19 with TRBJ1-1, with 9 bases that match TRBD1. This CDR3 region has 14 residues. The germline V gene encodes CDR1 LNHDA and CDR2 SQIVND (reference sequence). Losses at the gene ends were 5 bases for V and 5 bases for J; bases not matched to a gene: 6. In nucleotides, the CDR3 is TGTGCCAGTAGTGTAAACAGGGGGCTGACTGAAGCTTTCTTT. Translating it yields CASSVNRGLTEAFF.

V is TRBV5-4 and J is TRBJ1-2, with D perhaps TRBD1 (5 bases). Germline-derived CDR1 and CDR2 are SGHNT and YYREEE (reference sequence). With 4 bases removed from V and 4 bases from J, the gap between germline ends came to 14 bases. The CDR3 spans 14 residues. For the CDR3, the DNA is TGTGCCAGCAGCATAGCCCAGGGAGGCTATGGCTACACCTTC. Its translation is CASSIAQGGYGYTF.

The chain uses TRBV9 and TRBJ2-3, with 10 bases aligning to TRBD2. Germline V CDR1 and CDR2: SGDLS, YYNGEE. V gave up 1 base and J gave up 3 bases; unmatched junction bases: 8. This CDR3 is 17 amino acids long. The CDR3 DNA reads TGTGCCAGCAGCGTATCCAGCGGGAGGGCCCGGACAGATACGCAGTATTTT. Its translation: CASSVSSGRARTDTQYF. The complete variable domain, with remaining parts taken from reference TRBV9 and TRBJ2-3, reads DSGVTQTPKHLITATGQRVTLRCSPRSGDLSVYWYQQSLDQGLQFLIQYYNGEERAKGNILERFSAQQFPDLHSELNLSSLELGDSALYFCASSVSSGRARTDTQYFGPGTRLTVL.

The V call is TRBV19, the J call TRBJ2-1; D is ambiguous. Trimming took 10 bases from V and 6 from J, leaving 19 bases between them. The CDR3 has 14 residues. CDR1 is LNHDA, CDR2 SQIVND, per germline (reference sequence). The CDR3 sequence: CATLDVAGINEQFF. DNA of the CDR3: TGTGCCACCTTGGACGTTGCTGGTATCAATGAGCAGTTCTTC.

The CDR3 sequence: CASSVAGGPGGEQFF. DNA for the CDR3: TGTGCCAGCAGCGTAGCGGGAGGGCCCGGGGGAGAGCAGTTCTTC. The gene calls are TRBV9 and TRBJ2-1; TRBD2 matches at 8 bases. From germline, CDR1 is SGDLS and CDR2 YYNGEE. Unmatched junction bases numbered 9, after V lost 0 bases and J lost 10 bases. CDR3 length: 15 amino acids.

The V call is TRBV6-1, the J call TRBJ2-1, with TRBD1 identical over 7 bases. The ends lost 6 bases at V and 7 bases at J; junction bases unmatched: 6. From germline, CDR1 is MNHNS and CDR2 SASEGT. The CDR3 length is 13 residues. The CDR3 DNA is TGTGCCAGCAGAAAGGGGGCAGGGAATGAGCAGTTCTTC. It specifies CASRKGAGNEQFF.

A word on this clone: Additional DNA sequences in this sample encode the identical CDR3. The CDR3 coding sequence is TGTGCCAGCAGCTTAACTAGCGGGATCTACGAGCAGTACTTC. Translating it yields CASSLTSGIYEQYF. This chain uses TRBV7-2 with TRBJ2-7, with 10 bases fitting TRBD2. In germline, CDR1 is SGHTA, CDR2 FQGNSA. The CDR3 runs to 14 residues. V shed 2 bases, J shed 3 bases, and the junction held 1 base outside the gene matches.

The V and J genes are TRBV6-1 and TRBJ1-3, with 8 bases lining up with TRBD1. V lost 8 bases and J lost 2; bases outside the gene matches: 5. Looked up from germline, CDR1 is MNHNS and CDR2 is SASEGT. This CDR3 is built from 14 residues. The CDR3 here is CASRTGWAGNTIYF. In DNA, the CDR3 is TGTGCCAGCCGGACAGGGTGGGCTGGAAACACCATATATTTT.

CDR3 region: CASSLADRLKEKLFF. CDR3 DNA: TGTGCCAGCAGCTTAGCGGACAGGCTCAAGGAAAAACTGTTTTTT. This chain connects TRBV7-9 to TRBJ1-4; TRBD1 agrees at 7 bases. Germline V lookup: CDR1 SEHNR, CDR2 FQNEAQ (reference sequence). The CDR3 totals 15 residues. Trimming at V came to 0 bases and at J to 8 bases, leaving 6 bases not matched to a gene. The entire variable domain, with the rest obtained from reference TRBV7-9 and TRBJ1-4, is as follows: DTGVSQNPRHKITKRGQNVTFRCDPISEHNRLYWYRQTLGQGPEFLTYFQNEAQLEKSRLLSDRFSAERPKGSFSTLEIQRTEQGDSAMYLCASSLADRLKEKLFFGSGTQLSVL.

The chain joins TRBV5-1 to TRBJ2-2, with TRBD2 as a possible D gene (6 bases). V gave up 2 bases and J gave up 3 bases, with 11 bases separating them. This CDR3 comprises 15 residues. Germline V lookup: CDR1 SGHRS, CDR2 YFSETQ. DNA of the CDR3: TGCGCCAGCAGCTTACCAGTAGCGGACACCGGGGAGCTGTTTTTT. It is translated as CASSLPVADTGELFF.

This chain uses TRBV7-9 with TRBJ2-1, with a weak D call TRBD2 (5 bases). Germline values: CDR1 SEHNR, CDR2 FQNEAQ (reference sequence). This CDR3 is built from 12 residues. V shed 5 bases and J shed 9 bases, with 11 bases lying between them. Here the CDR3 DNA reads TGTGCCAGCAGCCTATACGAGGGTGAGCAGTTCTTC. The encoded protein is CASSLYEGEQFF.

In the case of this clone: Additional DNA sequences in this sample encode the identical CDR3. J is TRBJ2-2 and V is TRBV11-3; no firm D call. Germline V gene data show CDR1 as SGHNT and CDR2 as YENEEA. This CDR3 is 14 amino acids long. Trimming took 5 bases from V and 1 from J, leaving 8 bases between them. The CDR3 here is CASSRGRNTGELFF. The DNA of the CDR3 is TGTGCCAGCAGCCGCGGACGGAACACCGGGGAGCTGTTTTTT.

The chain recombines TRBV7-2 with TRBJ2-7; the D gene could be TRBD1 or TRBD2 (5 bases each). The CDR3 totals 14 residues. V lost 5 bases, J lost 3 bases, and 14 bases lay in between. The germline gives CDR1 SGHTA, CDR2 FQGNSA. CDR3 sequence (DNA): TGTGCCAGCAGCCTCTGGGACCGCCTCTACGAGCAGTACTTC. Protein: CASSLWDRLYEQYF. Looking up the rest from reference TRBV7-2 and TRBJ2-7 gives the full variable domain: GAGVSQSPSNKVTEKGKDVELRCDPISGHTALYWYRQSLGQGLEFLIYFQGNSAPDKSGLPSDRFSAERTGGSVSTLTIQRTQQEDSAVYLCASSLWDRLYEQYFGPGTRLTVT.

V and J are TRBV5-1 and TRBJ2-3, with TRBD2 matching over 9 bases. CDR3 length: 15 residues. V shed 0 bases and J 2 bases; nucleotides not matched to a gene: 1. The V gene's germline CDR1 is SGHRS and CDR2 YFSETQ. CDR3 DNA: TGCGCCAGCAGCTTGGGCGGGAGGGACACAGATACGCAGTATTTT. Protein sequence: CASSLGGRDTDTQYF.

The chain joins TRBV7-9 to TRBJ2-7; D is possibly TRBD1 or TRBD2 (5 bases each). The CDR3 contains 17 residues. Germline V gene lookup returns CDR1 SEHNR and CDR2 FQNEAQ (reference sequence). Trimming stripped 5 bases from V and 2 bases from J, with 22 bases between. DNA of the CDR3: TGTGCCAGCAGCGGAACCGGGACCCTCCATCCCCCCTACGAGCAGTACTTC. Its protein is CASSGTGTLHPPYEQYF.

The rearrangement joins TRBV5-1 to TRBJ2-7; possibly TRBD1 for D (5 bases). The CDR3 sequence is 16 residues long. The ends were cut back, 0 bases at V and 3 bases at J, with 16 bases in the middle. Germline CDR1 SGHRS, CDR2 YFSETQ. The chain's CDR3 is CASSLGADKGSYEQYF. The CDR3 DNA is TGCGCCAGCAGCTTGGGGGCGGACAAGGGAAGCTACGAGCAGTACTTC.

The rearrangement joins TRBV19 to TRBJ1-5; D may be TRBD1 (6 bases). Germline lookup yields CDR1 LNHDA and CDR2 SQIVND (reference sequence). The CDR3 has 16 residues. Trimming removed 7 bases from V and 4 bases from J, with 20 bases in between. The CDR3 DNA sequence: TGTGCCAGTACCGGCGACAGGTTAGGGCTAAATCAGCCCCAGCATTTT. It encodes CASTGDRLGLNQPQHF.

The chain joins TRBV7-2 to TRBJ1-5; 8 bases match TRBD1. The CDR3 runs 13 residues. Germline V gene lookup returns CDR1 SGHTA and CDR2 FQGNSA. V dropped 8 bases and J dropped 3; count of bases not matched to a gene: 3. DNA of the CDR3: TGTGCCAGCGGGACAGGCGCCAATCAGCCCCAGCATTTT. It encodes CASGTGANQPQHF.

The V call is TRBV11-2, the J call TRBJ2-7; D possibly corresponds to TRBD1 (6 bases). V was trimmed by 1 base and J by 7 bases, leaving 23 bases between them. This CDR3 is 17 amino acids long. From germline, CDR1 is SGHAT and CDR2 FQNNGV. CDR3 DNA: TGTGCCAGCAGCTTAGGCTCCGGGACAAACCTCCCACGGGAGCAGTACTTC. This gives the protein CASSLGSGTNLPREQYF.

The chain carries TRBV7-9 and TRBJ2-1; a possible D gene is TRBD2 (5 bases). The V end was cut by 8 bases, the J end by 4 bases, with 9 bases between. The CDR3 length is 12 residues. Germline V lookup: CDR1 SEHNR, CDR2 FQNEAQ (reference sequence). CDR3 sequence reads: CASERNYNEQFF. CDR3 DNA: TGTGCCAGCGAGCGGAATTACAATGAGCAGTTCTTC.

The chain couples TRBV28 to TRBJ1-4; the match to TRBD1 covers 8 bases. This CDR3 spans 15 amino acids. Germline CDR1 and CDR2: MDHEN and SYDVKM. Trimming at V came to 2 bases and at J to 8 bases, leaving 7 bases not matched to a gene. CDR3 DNA sequence: TGTGCCAGCAGTTTAGGACAGGGCGGCGGCGAAAAACTGTTTTTT. This codes for CASSLGQGGGEKLFF.

The chain links TRBV27 to TRBJ2-5; D is possibly TRBD2 (7 bases). The CDR3 extends over 15 amino acids. V gave up 3 bases and J gave up 5 bases, with 16 bases separating them. Germline V gives CDR1 MNHEY, CDR2 SMNVEV (reference sequence). The DNA of the CDR3 is TGTGCCAGCAGTTTGAGGGGGAGGGCCTGGGAGACCCAGTACTTC. Its protein is CASSLRGRAWETQYF.

V gene TRBV29-1 combines with J gene TRBJ2-7; 7 bases map to TRBD1. Germline CDR1 is SQVTM and CDR2 is ANQGSEA. With 8 bases clipped from V and 3 bases from J, the junction kept 22 bases outside the gene matches. The CDR3 is made up of 17 amino acids. CDR3 amino acids: CSSSCGQAHHLGYEQYF. CDR3 coding DNA: TGCAGCTCTTCCTGCGGACAGGCTCACCACCTAGGCTACGAGCAGTACTTC.

The chain uses TRBV6-6 and TRBJ2-3, with D possibly matching TRBD2 (6 bases). The CDR3 runs 13 residues. The V end was cut by 8 bases, the J end by 1 base, with 10 bases between. In germline, CDR1 is MNHNY, CDR2 SVGAGI (reference sequence). CDR3 coding DNA: TGTGCCAGCTCTTCTAGCGGCACAGATACGCAGTATTTT. Translating gives CASSSSGTDTQYF.

This chain connects TRBV9 to TRBJ2-3; maybe TRBD2 (6 bases). V lost 4 bases to trimming and J lost 2 bases, with 11 bases between them. Germline loops: CDR1 SGDLS, CDR2 YYNGEE. This CDR3 contains 14 residues. CDR3 sequence (DNA): TGTGCCAGCAGCCCGCGGGATCCCACAGATACGCAGTATTTT. Residues: CASSPRDPTDTQYF.